This T cell receptor beta chain emerged from a study of beta chain features in type 1 diabetes. Every donor had blood drawn once into heparin, approximately 0.11 L on average. Looked up from germline, CDR1 is MNHEY and CDR2 is SMNVEV (reference sequence). J gave up 2 bases and V 10 bases, and 6 bases lay outside the gene matches. CDR3 length: 13 residues. This clone was detected a few times. What it recognizes is unknown. Sequenced material consisted of expressed TCRB transcripts (all of the isolated RNA was reverse transcribed). Clones were read by immunoSEQ multiplex PCR, and TCRdb kept only the in-frame ones, dropping some. This sample carries nearly 350,000 clones, around 8% of them seen once, and the ten largest clones take roughly 0.44%. Study observations and caveats: For Type 1 diabetes patients, all four CD4+ subsets carried TCRB CDR3s that were moderately but significantly shorter. Patients' naive, central memory and Treg TCRB repertoires seemed closer to one another than those of healthy donors. Here, the possible influence of HLA type (on TCRB rearrangement) remained unresolved.

This receptor was taken from a young woman in good health. Sequenced: central memory CD4+ T cells from blood. The rearrangement links TRBV27 to TRBJ2-3; 7 nucleotides align to TRBD2. The CDR3 bases are TGTGCCACGAACCGGGGGGACACAGATACGCAGTATTTT. Protein: CATNRGDTDTQYF.